Listed here are 15 T cell receptor beta chains from one sample, sequenced in a study of blood T cells in healthy people across ages. Together with a sample-barcoded 5' primer, a J-beta primer mix was included in a second PCR lasting about 7 to 12 cycles. Each CDR3 protein is one row after TCRdb ran MiXCR on the 5' RACE reads. The data contain under 2,000,000 distinct CDR3 sequences, roughly 50% of them singletons. Sample: blood. These receptors originate from a middle-aged woman in good health.

The rearrangement uses TRBV11-2 and TRBJ2-1; TRBD2 agrees at 11 bases. The CDR3 is made up of 17 amino acids. The V gene end was trimmed by 0 bases and the J gene end by 4 bases; junction bases not matched to a gene: 5. Germline CDR1 and CDR2: SGHAT and FQNNGV. The DNA of the CDR3 is TGTGCCAGCAGCTTAGAACTGACTAGCGGGGTTTACAATGAGCAGTTCTTC. The encoded protein is CASSLELTSGVYNEQFF.

The gene calls are TRBV27 and TRBJ2-3; the D gene is possibly TRBD1 (5 bases). V lost 8 bases, J lost 4 bases, and 16 bases lay in between. Germline V lookup: CDR1 MNHEY, CDR2 SMNVEV (reference sequence). CDR3 length: 14 residues. This CDR3 reads CASRKGQVADTQYF. The CDR3 DNA follows: TGTGCCAGCCGAAAGGGGCAGGTAGCAGATACGCAGTATTTT.

This clonotype was observed a few times. The chain has TRBV7-9 and TRBJ1-2; D not certain. CDR1 is SEHNR, CDR2 FQNEAQ, per germline (reference sequence). V shed 3 bases and J shed 7 bases, with 6 bases lying between them. There are 11 residues in the CDR3. CDR3 residues: CASSLATGYTF. CDR3 bases: TGTGCCAGCAGCTTGGCAACTGGCTACACCTTC.

V and J are TRBV15 and TRBJ2-4; TRBD1 might be the D (5 bases). Matching the DNA end better, TRBJ2-7 makes the J call doubtful. Germline V gives CDR1 LNHNV, CDR2 YYDKDF (reference sequence). The CDR3 is 15 residues long. CDR3 region: CATSMDQAGSYEQYF. CDR3 nucleotide sequence: TGTGCCACCAGCATGGATCAGGCAGGGTCCTACGAGCAGTACTTC.

This clonotype occurred a few times. The J gene is TRBJ2-5, the V gene TRBV6-5, with unresolved D. Germline-derived CDR1 and CDR2 are MNHEY and SVGAGI. V gave up 2 bases and J gave up 3 bases, with 13 bases separating them. The CDR3 sequence is 15 residues long. DNA for the CDR3: TGTGCCAGCAGTTACCTCCAACTGGGAAAAGAGACCCAGTACTTC. This codes for CASSYLQLGKETQYF.

The table lists this clonotype with a few counts. The chain employs TRBV3-1 and TRBJ2-5; D remains unclear. Germline V gives CDR1 LGHDT, CDR2 YNNKEL (reference sequence). Trimming took off 0 bases at V and 7 bases at J, with 15 bases between the two ends. The CDR3 sequence is 15 residues long. In DNA, the CDR3 is TGTGCCAGCAGCCAAGATATGGTAGGGATAGGGACCCAGTACTTC. It is translated as CASSQDMVGIGTQYF.

V and J are TRBV7-9 and TRBJ1-1, with a tentative D call TRBD1 (5 bases). Germline assignment: CDR1 SEHNR and CDR2 FQNEAQ (reference sequence). The length of the CDR3 is 15 residues. V was cut by 5 bases and J by 5 bases, with 18 bases left in between. This chain's CDR3 is CASSDKGTLGTEAFF. CDR3 DNA: TGTGCCAGCAGCGACAAAGGGACCCTGGGAACTGAAGCTTTCTTT. Combining the CDR3 with reference TRBV7-9 and TRBJ1-1 gives the whole variable domain DTGVSQNPRHKITKRGQNVTFRCDPISEHNRLYWYRQTLGQGPEFLTYFQNEAQLEKSRLLSDRFSAERPKGSFSTLEIQRTEQGDSAMYLCASSDKGTLGTEAFFGQGTRLTVV.

The chain couples TRBV7-2 to TRBJ1-2; tentatively, D is TRBD1 (5 bases). Germline CDR1 and CDR2: SGHTA and FQGNSA. This CDR3 has 15 amino acids. Trimming took 1 base from V and 4 from J, leaving 13 bases between them. In nucleotides, the CDR3 is TGTGCCAGCAGCTTAGATAGCGTTGGGGCCTATGGCTACACCTTC. Translation: CASSLDSVGAYGYTF.

This rearrangement joins TRBV6-2 or TRBV6-3 to TRBJ2-3; TRBD2 agrees at 12 bases. Germline V gene sequence: CDR1 MNHEY, CDR2 SVGEGT. The trim removed 2 bases at V and 6 bases at J, leaving 9 bases unmatched. This CDR3 is built from 17 residues. The CDR3 DNA is TGTGCCAGCAGTTACCACCCTAGCGGGGGGGCGACGGATACGCAGTATTTT. Amino acid sequence: CASSYHPSGGATDTQYF.

The gene calls are TRBV7-8 and TRBJ2-1; D not certain. V was cut by 3 bases and J by 3 bases, with 6 bases left in between. Germline CDR1 SGHVS, CDR2 FQNEAQ. The CDR3 has 13 residues. The CDR3 reads CASSFDGYNEQFF. As DNA, the CDR3 is TGTGCCAGCAGCTTCGACGGCTACAATGAGCAGTTCTTC.

The J gene is TRBJ2-3, the V gene TRBV20-1, with 12 bases aligning to TRBD2. The CDR3 has 20 residues. Germline trimming cut 4 bases from V and 3 bases from J; bases unmatched to any gene: 20. From germline, CDR1 is DFQATT and CDR2 SNEGSKA (reference sequence). DNA of the CDR3: TGCAGTGCTAAGGCCCTCGACCTACCAACTAGCGGGGGGCCGACAGATACGCAGTATTTT. Its protein is CSAKALDLPTSGGPTDTQYF.

The chain is built from TRBV7-2 and TRBJ1-1; D call uncertain. From germline, CDR1 is SGHTA and CDR2 FQGNSA. V was trimmed by 2 bases and J by 1 base, leaving 8 bases between them. This CDR3 comprises 14 residues. CDR3 protein: CASSLPEQNTEAFF. The CDR3 DNA follows: TGTGCCAGCAGCTTACCAGAACAGAACACTGAAGCTTTCTTT.

This clonotype was recorded a few times. The chain carries TRBV4-3 and TRBJ2-6; D is possibly TRBD1 or TRBD2 (5 bases each). Trimming cost V 2 bases and J 0 bases, with 17 bases left between them. Looked up from germline, CDR1 is LGHNA and CDR2 is YSLEER. This CDR3 contains 19 residues. The CDR3 coding sequence is TGCGCCAGCAGCCAATGGCCGGGACGGACAAGCTCTGGGGCCAACGTCCTGACTTTC. As protein: CASSQWPGRTSSGANVLTF.

The V and J genes are TRBV4-2 and TRBJ1-2; D might be TRBD1 (5 bases). The CDR3 consists of 19 residues. CDR1 LGHNA and CDR2 YNFKEQ come from the germline V gene. Trimming removed 0 bases from V and 6 bases from J, with 26 bases in between. CDR3 coding DNA: TGTGCCAGCAGCCAAGATATTCCCCGGGATCGGGGGTCTTCGGATGGCTACACCTTC. It yields the protein CASSQDIPRDRGSSDGYTF.

The chain is built from TRBV27 and TRBJ2-4; D ambiguous. The better agreement between TRBJ2-5 and the DNA end casts doubt on the J call. Germline CDR1 and CDR2: MNHEY and SMNVEV (reference sequence). CDR3 length: 13 amino acids. The CDR3, as DNA: TGTGCCAGCTGTACTTTGAGTGATGAGACCCAGTACTTC. This encodes CASCTLSDETQYF.